The sequence of this TCR beta chain was determined in a study of cytomegalovirus exposure and HLA in healthy donors. At the level of the study: For the approximately 410 genotyped donors, roughly 81% fell within the Caucasian-associated ancestry cluster.

The V gene's germline CDR1 is SNHLY and CDR2 FYNNEI. The CDR3 runs to 13 residues. The V and J ends lost 2 bases and 6 bases, in that order; junction bases with no gene match: 3. The PCR ran on 60 Vbeta and 13 Jbeta primers. The method was immunoSEQ multiplex PCR; TCRdb's version includes in-frame clones alone and lacks a portion of them. This table holds about 120,000 clones, 60% to 85% found once. Healthy individuals who donated bone marrow served as the donors. The sample consisted of PBMCs. This sequence was found in a woman aged 40-49 years in good health and CMV-seropositive. The rearrangement uses TRBV2 and TRBJ1-2; 7 bases are a match to TRBD1. In DNA, the CDR3 is TGTGCCAGCAGTGAAACAGGGGATCATGGCTACACCTTC. Amino acids: CASSETGDHGYTF.